The 8 T cell receptor beta chains below were found in one sample sequenced in a study of blood T cells in healthy people across ages. A J-beta primer mix and a sample-barcoded 5' primer were used in a second PCR of about 6 to 12 cycles. TCRdb re-analysed the 5' RACE reads in MiXCR, keeping a single row per CDR3 protein. The sample shows roughly 720,000 distinct CDR3 sequences, about 53% of them seen only once. Specimen: blood. These receptors were obtained from a man older than 75 in good health.

V gene TRBV6-6 combines with J gene TRBJ2-7, with D possibly matching TRBD1 (5 bases). This CDR3 region has 12 residues. Trimming took 8 bases from V and 3 from J, leaving 11 bases between them. Per the germline V gene, CDR1 is MNHNY and CDR2 is SVGAGI (reference sequence). CDR3 DNA sequence: TGTGCCAGCCTTGGGGCTAGCTACGAGCAGTACTTC. Translated, it gives CASLGASYEQYF.

The chain combines TRBV5-1 with TRBJ2-7; 9 bases agree with TRBD1. Germline V lookup: CDR1 SGHRS, CDR2 YFSETQ. The CDR3 extends over 15 amino acids. V lost 4 bases and J lost 3; bases outside the gene matches: 8. CDR3 region: CASSPTRDRVYEQYF. CDR3 nucleotide sequence: TGCGCCAGCAGCCCTACCCGGGACAGGGTCTACGAGCAGTACTTC.

V and J are TRBV27 and TRBJ2-7, with D maybe TRBD1 (6 bases). The CDR3 runs 16 residues. Germline V gene data show CDR1 as MNHEY and CDR2 as SMNVEV (reference sequence). The V gene lost 5 bases and the J gene lost 7 bases, with 24 bases spanning the gap. The chain's CDR3 is CASSLDRTGGYNEQYF. In nucleotides, the CDR3 is TGTGCCAGCAGTCTCGACCGGACTGGGGGCTACAATGAGCAGTACTTC.

A few counts support this clonotype. CDR3 in DNA: TGTGCCAGCAGCCGTGGGACTAGCGGGAGTCGCGAGCAGTACTTC. Residues: CASSRGTSGSREQYF. J is TRBJ2-4 and V is TRBV6-5; 14 nucleotides line up with TRBD2. The J call is uncertain, as TRBJ2-7 better fits the DNA end. This CDR3 region has 15 residues. Per germline, CDR1 MNHEY and CDR2 SVGAGI.

J is TRBJ2-4 and V is TRBV15; TRBD1 might be the D (5 bases). The end of the DNA aligns better with TRBJ2-7, so the J call may be wrong. CDR3 length: 16 residues. Germline-derived CDR1 and CDR2 are LNHNV and YYDKDF (reference sequence). DNA of the CDR3: TGTGCCACCAGCAGTTACCCCACAGGCCTGAACTACGAGCAGTACTTC. Encoded protein: CATSSYPTGLNYEQYF.

The sample holds one count of this clonotype. The genes are TRBV9 and TRBJ2-1; D is unclear. V dropped 0 bases and J dropped 6 bases, with 10 bases sitting between them. This CDR3 has 14 amino acids. Germline-derived CDR1 and CDR2 are SGDLS and YYNGEE. The CDR3, as DNA: TGTGCCAGCAGCGTAGAAGCCATCCCCAATGAGCAGTTCTTC. Its protein is CASSVEAIPNEQFF.

This chain links TRBV20-1 with TRBJ2-5, with D tentatively TRBD1 or TRBD2 (5 bases each). The better agreement between TRBJ2-7 and the DNA end casts doubt on the J call. Germline V gene data show CDR1 as DFQATT and CDR2 as SNEGSKA (reference sequence). The CDR3 runs to 14 residues. CDR3 sequence reads: CSARDRGPSYEQYF. CDR3 sequence (DNA): TGCAGTGCTAGAGATCGGGGACCCTCTTACGAGCAGTACTTC.

The CDR3 sequence: CASSSSGRNVGELFF. The CDR3 DNA is TGTGCCAGCAGTTCTAGCGGGAGGAACGTCGGGGAGCTGTTTTTT. The genes are TRBV27 and TRBJ2-2; the match to TRBD2 covers 11 bases. Germline V gene data show CDR1 as MNHEY and CDR2 as SMNVEV (reference sequence). J lost 7 bases, V lost 4 bases, and 5 bases had no gene match. This CDR3 region has 15 residues.